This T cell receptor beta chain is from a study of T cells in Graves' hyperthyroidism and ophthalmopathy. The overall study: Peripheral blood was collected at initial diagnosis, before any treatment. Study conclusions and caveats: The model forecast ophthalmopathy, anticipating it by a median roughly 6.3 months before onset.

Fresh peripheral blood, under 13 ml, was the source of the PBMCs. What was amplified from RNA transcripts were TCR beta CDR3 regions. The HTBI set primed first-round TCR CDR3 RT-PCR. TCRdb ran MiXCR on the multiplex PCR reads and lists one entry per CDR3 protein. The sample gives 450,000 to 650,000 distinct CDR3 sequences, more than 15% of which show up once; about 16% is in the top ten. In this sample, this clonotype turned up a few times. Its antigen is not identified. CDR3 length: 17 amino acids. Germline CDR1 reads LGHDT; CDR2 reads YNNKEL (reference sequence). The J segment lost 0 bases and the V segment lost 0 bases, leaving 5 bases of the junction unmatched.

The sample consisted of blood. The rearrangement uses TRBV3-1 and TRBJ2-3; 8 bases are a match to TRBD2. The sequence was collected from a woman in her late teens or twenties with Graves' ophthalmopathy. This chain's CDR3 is CASSQDRGGSSTDTQYF. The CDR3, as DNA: TGTGCCAGCAGCCAAGATCGGGGGGGTTCTAGCACAGATACGCAGTATTTT.